These 8 T cell receptor beta chains originate from one sample sequenced in a study of shared clonotypes between healthy human individuals. Assay used: immunoSEQ multiplex PCR; TCRdb lists only in-frame clones, some missing. The data show just over 2,000,000 clones, 85% to 95% seen once. The sequenced sample was naive CD4+ T cells sorted from blood. Subset noted: CD45RA+ positively selected. The receptor source for this set is a man between 18 and 29 years old in good health.

To note about this clone: In the same sample, other DNA sequences code for this CDR3. The J gene is TRBJ1-2, the V gene TRBV30; no clear D. The CDR3 spans 12 residues. V lost 0 bases and J lost 8, with 10 bases in between. The germline CDR1 and CDR2 sequences are GTSNPN and SVGIG (reference sequence). The CDR3 protein is CAWSVGLYGYTF. The CDR3 DNA is TGTGCCTGGAGTGTAGGTCTGTACGGCTACACCTTC. Full variable domain (missing parts from reference TRBV30 and TRBJ1-2): SQTIHQWPATLVQPVGSPLSLECTVEGTSNPNLYWYRQAAGRGLQLLFYSVGIGQISSEVPQNLSASRPQDRQFILSSKKLLLSDSGFYLCAWSVGLYGYTFGSGTRLTVV.

In its sample, this clone was seen many times. The J gene is TRBJ2-3, the V gene TRBV29-1, with 7 positions matching TRBD1. CDR1 SQVTM and CDR2 ANQGSEA come from the germline V gene. With 3 bases clipped from V and 14 bases from J, the junction kept 5 bases outside the gene matches. The CDR3 is 10 residues long. CDR3 in DNA: TGCAGCGTTGACTACAGGGGCGGGTATTTT. This translates into CSVDYRGGYF.

V is TRBV28 and J is TRBJ2-1; 7 bases map to TRBD2. With V trimmed by 3 bases and J by 0 bases, 5 bases remained unmatched. Germline V gene data show CDR1 as MDHEN and CDR2 as SYDVKM. This CDR3 spans 16 amino acids. CDR3 DNA: TGTGCCAGCAGTTTTGGCGGCGGGAGCTCCTACAATGAGCAGTTCTTC. Encoded protein: CASSFGGGSSYNEQFF.

V is TRBV5-4 and J is TRBJ1-1; TRBD1 agrees at 9 bases. The CDR3 sequence is 15 residues long. V lost 4 bases, J lost 4 bases, and 8 bases stayed unmatched. Germline assignment: CDR1 SGHNT and CDR2 YYREEE (reference sequence). The CDR3 reads CASSHGQGSATEAFF. CDR3 sequence (DNA): TGTGCCAGCAGCCATGGACAGGGGAGTGCCACTGAAGCTTTCTTT.

V usage is TRBV9 and J usage is TRBJ1-2, with a possible D match to TRBD1 (5 bases). V was cut by 4 bases and J by 2 bases, with 9 bases left in between. Germline-derived CDR1 and CDR2 are SGDLS and YYNGEE. The CDR3 consists of 13 residues. CDR3 sequence (DNA): TGTGCCAGCAGCACGCAGGGAAACTATGGCTACACCTTC. As protein: CASSTQGNYGYTF. The complete variable domain, with remaining parts taken from reference TRBV9 and TRBJ1-2, reads DSGVTQTPKHLITATGQRVTLRCSPRSGDLSVYWYQQSLDQGLQFLIQYYNGEERAKGNILERFSAQQFPDLHSELNLSSLELGDSALYFCASSTQGNYGYTFGSGTRLTVV.

J is TRBJ1-2 and V is TRBV19; 7 bases fit TRBD1. Germline V CDR1 and CDR2: LNHDA, SQIVND (reference sequence). The length of the CDR3 is 14 residues. Losses at the gene ends were 6 bases for V and 6 bases for J; bases not matched to a gene: 10. The CDR3 spells CASSHLTGTDGYTF. The CDR3 nucleotides are TGTGCCAGTAGCCACCTGACCGGGACAGATGGCTACACCTTC.

The sample holds one count of this clone. The V call is TRBV6-5, the J call TRBJ2-5; 13 bases are a match to TRBD2. CDR1 and CDR2 (germline): MNHEY, SVGAGI. After removal of 7 bases from V and 4 bases from J, the junction contained 6 bases not matched to a gene. The CDR3 has 15 residues. The CDR3 is CASMRLAGGRETQYF. CDR3 nucleotides: TGTGCCAGCATGAGACTAGCGGGGGGACGAGAGACCCAGTACTTC.

This sequence joins TRBV6-6 and TRBJ1-1; the D is unclear. Trimming cost V 8 bases and J 0 bases, with 10 bases left between them. The germline V gene has CDR1 MNHNY and CDR2 SVGAGI (reference sequence). CDR3 size: 13 residues. This chain's CDR3 is CASRRGMNTEAFF. DNA of the CDR3: TGTGCCAGCCGAAGAGGTATGAACACTGAAGCTTTCTTT.